The 24 T cell receptor beta chains below come from one sample, sequenced in a study of blood T cell repertoires in COVID-19. The data were produced by immunoSEQ multiplex PCR, yet TCRdb's version contains in-frame clones alone and is incomplete. Of a few hundred thousand clones in the sample, around 87% were seen once. The sequenced sample was peripheral blood. These receptor sequences come from a man over 45 with active or convalescent COVID-19.

This chain uses TRBV27 with TRBJ2-3; a weak D match, TRBD2 (6 bases). CDR1 is MNHEY, CDR2 SMNVEV, per germline (reference sequence). V was trimmed by 5 bases and J by 5 bases, leaving 11 bases between them. CDR3 length: 13 residues. The CDR3 DNA sequence: TGTGCCAGCAGTCCGCCGGGACTAGATACGCAGTATTTT. Encoded protein: CASSPPGLDTQYF.

This chain links TRBV18 with TRBJ2-1; TRBD2 matches at 7 bases. Germline-derived CDR1 and CDR2 are KGHSH and LQKENI. The CDR3 runs 15 residues. V gave up 1 base and J gave up 5 bases; unmatched junction bases: 5. The CDR3 reads CASSPLASGNNEQFF. CDR3 DNA: TGTGCCAGCTCACCACTTGCTAGCGGAAACAATGAGCAGTTCTTC.

The gene calls are TRBV30 and TRBJ1-4; D is uncertain. This CDR3 spans 13 amino acids. V dropped 4 bases and J dropped 5 bases, with 11 bases sitting between them. CDR1 is GTSNPN, CDR2 SVGIG, per germline (reference sequence). CDR3 DNA: TGTGCCTGGACGCAGTCTAGCAATGAAAAACTGTTTTTT. Its protein is CAWTQSSNEKLFF.

The rearrangement uses TRBV28 and TRBJ1-1; 8 positions agree with TRBD1. The CDR3 is 13 amino acids. CDR1 and CDR2 from the germline V gene are MDHEN and SYDVKM. V lost 8 bases and J lost 1; bases outside the gene matches: 3. CDR3 nucleotides: TGTGCCAGCGACGGACAGGGGAACACTGAAGCTTTCTTT. It codes for CASDGQGNTEAFF.

The V gene is TRBV4-3, the J gene TRBJ1-2; 7 positions agree with TRBD1. V shed 0 bases, J shed 5 bases, and the junction held 6 bases outside the gene matches. CDR3 length: 15 residues. Per the germline V gene, CDR1 is LGHNA and CDR2 is YSLEER. CDR3 amino acids: CASSQDRGKGYGYTF. The CDR3 DNA follows: TGCGCCAGCAGCCAAGACAGGGGGAAGGGGTATGGCTACACCTTC.

The genes are TRBV18 and TRBJ2-1; 13 bases fit TRBD2. With 0 bases clipped from V and 0 bases from J, the junction kept 5 bases outside the gene matches. Germline CDR1 KGHSH, CDR2 LQKENI. CDR3 length equals 19 residues. For the CDR3, the DNA is TGTGCCAGCTCACCACCGGGACTAGCGGGGCTAAGCTCCTACAATGAGCAGTTCTTC. This gives the protein CASSPPGLAGLSSYNEQFF.

The chain is built from TRBV28 and TRBJ1-1; D remains ambiguous. V was pared by 7 bases and J by 0 bases, with 9 bases between. Germline CDR1 MDHEN, CDR2 SYDVKM. CDR3 size: 13 residues. Written as DNA, the CDR3 is TGTGCCAGCACAGATGGCATGAACACTGAAGCTTTCTTT. Protein sequence: CASTDGMNTEAFF. Combining the CDR3 with reference TRBV28 and TRBJ1-1 gives the whole variable domain DVKVTQSSRYLVKRTGEKVFLECVQDMDHENMFWYRQDPGLGLRLIYFSYDVKMKEKGDIPEGYSVSREKKERFSLILESASTNQTSMYLCASTDGMNTEAFFGQGTRLTVV.

V usage is TRBV28 and J usage is TRBJ2-1; unclear D gene. This CDR3 has 12 amino acids. Germline values: CDR1 MDHEN, CDR2 SYDVKM. Trimming stripped 4 bases from V and 9 bases from J, with 10 bases between. The CDR3 loop is CASSYSYVEQFF. CDR3 coding DNA: TGTGCCAGCAGTTACAGTTATGTTGAGCAGTTCTTC. The variable domain in full, with the rest retrieved from reference TRBV28 and TRBJ2-1, is DVKVTQSSRYLVKRTGEKVFLECVQDMDHENMFWYRQDPGLGLRLIYFSYDVKMKEKGDIPEGYSVSREKKERFSLILESASTNQTSMYLCASSYSYVEQFFGPGTRLTVL.

The chain uses TRBV9 and TRBJ1-1, with TRBD1 matching over 11 bases. This CDR3 has 19 amino acids. The germline V gene has CDR1 SGDLS and CDR2 YYNGEE. Trimming cost V 3 bases and J 0 bases; bases outside gene matches: 13. The CDR3 loop reads CASSELSGTGGRMNTEAFF. The CDR3 DNA reads as TGTGCCAGCAGCGAACTGTCCGGGACAGGGGGAAGGATGAACACTGAAGCTTTCTTT.

The chain combines TRBV7-2 with TRBJ1-2; D ambiguous. Per the germline V gene, CDR1 is SGHTA and CDR2 is FQGNSA. CDR3 length: 15 residues. Deletions cut 2 bases from V and 1 base from J, with 11 bases between. The CDR3: CASSLYGGSNYGYTF. CDR3 nucleotide sequence: TGTGCCAGCAGCTTATATGGCGGGAGTAACTATGGCTACACCTTC.

V usage is TRBV11-2 and J usage is TRBJ1-3, with 7 bases lining up with TRBD1. The germline CDR1 and CDR2 sequences are SGHAT and FQNNGV. The CDR3 contains 18 residues. The ends lost 5 bases at V and 5 bases at J; junction bases unmatched: 18. The CDR3 loop reads CASSLHYQTGHVRNTIYF. CDR3 DNA sequence: TGTGCCAGCAGCCTCCACTACCAGACAGGGCACGTAAGAAACACCATATATTTT.

This clone was observed a single time. J is TRBJ1-5 and V is TRBV30, with D unresolved. V was trimmed by 0 bases and J by 11 bases, leaving 14 bases between them. There are 13 residues in the CDR3. Germline-derived CDR1 and CDR2 are GTSNPN and SVGIG (reference sequence). The CDR3 is CAWSVHETTSQHF. CDR3 nucleotides: TGTGCCTGGAGTGTACATGAGACTACTTCCCAGCATTTT.

The V gene is TRBV27, the J gene TRBJ2-2; TRBD2 is a possible D gene (5 bases). The CDR3 extends over 14 amino acids. V was clipped by 2 bases and J by 8 bases, with 12 bases between them. Germline CDR1 is MNHEY and CDR2 is SMNVEV (reference sequence). The DNA for the CDR3 is TGTGCCAGCAGTTTAAGAAGCGGCTGGGGGGAGCTGTTTTTT. This encodes CASSLRSGWGELFF.

V is TRBV11-2 and J is TRBJ1-1; 7 nucleotides line up with TRBD1. Germline CDR1 SGHAT, CDR2 FQNNGV. J lost 4 bases, V lost 4 bases, and 12 bases had no gene match. The CDR3 covers 16 residues. The CDR3 DNA reads TGTGCCAGCAGCTCAACCTTCGACAGGGCGGGCACTGAAGCTTTCTTT. It yields the protein CASSSTFDRAGTEAFF.

The chain combines TRBV6-1 with TRBJ1-2, with D possibly TRBD1 on 6 matching bases. V dropped 2 bases and J dropped 7 bases, with 8 bases sitting between them. This CDR3 is 12 amino acids long. Germline lookup yields CDR1 MNHNS and CDR2 SASEGT. The CDR3 spells CASSEQGTGYTF. CDR3 bases: TGTGCCAGCAGTGAACAGGGGACTGGCTACACCTTC.

This clone turned up a few times. The chain links TRBV5-1 to TRBJ2-1; 8 bases line up with TRBD2. Germline V gene data show CDR1 as SGHRS and CDR2 as YFSETQ. Trimming removed 4 bases from V and 3 bases from J; junction bases left unmatched: 6. CDR3 length: 15 residues. This chain's CDR3 is CASSPRGGNYNEQFF. The CDR3 coding sequence is TGCGCCAGCAGCCCTCGGGGGGGGAACTACAATGAGCAGTTCTTC.

With regard to this clone: Relative to the germline gene, one junction end is altered; a read error may explain this. The V gene is TRBV18, the J gene TRBJ2-2; the match to TRBD1 covers 7 bases. This CDR3 spans 17 amino acids. The V gene's germline CDR1 is KGHSH and CDR2 LQKENI. Here the CDR3 reads CASSSPPTRGLTGELFF. DNA of the CDR3: TGTGCCAGCTCATCACCCCCCACAAGGGGGCTCACCGGGGAGCTGTTTTTT.

This clone was seen only once. The V gene is TRBV15, the J gene TRBJ1-2; no definite D call. Germline assignment: CDR1 LNHNV and CDR2 YYDKDF (reference sequence). V lost 6 bases, J lost 3 bases, and 17 bases lay in between. The CDR3 contains 15 residues. The DNA of the CDR3 is TGTGCCACCAGGAGAATCGGCGGAACTTACTATGGCTACACCTTC. Amino acids: CATRRIGGTYYGYTF.

The chain has TRBV14 and TRBJ2-5; D is uncertain. Germline V gene lookup returns CDR1 SGHDN and CDR2 FVKESK. The germline V and J ends were trimmed by 2 bases and 4 bases, with 5 bases remaining between them. The CDR3 covers 12 residues. The CDR3 DNA reads as TGTGCCAGCAGCCAACTAGGAGAGACCCAGTACTTC. Translated: CASSQLGETQYF.

The chain combines TRBV28 with TRBJ1-1, with 7 bases matching TRBD1. The J segment lost 4 bases and the V segment lost 5 bases, leaving 4 bases of the junction unmatched. There are 13 residues in the CDR3. Per the germline V gene, CDR1 is MDHEN and CDR2 is SYDVKM. The CDR3 DNA is TGTGCCAGCAGTATCTACAGGGGCACTGAAGCTTTCTTT. Its translation: CASSIYRGTEAFF.

The DNA of the CDR3 is TGCGCCAGCAGCCCGGACAGTTGGAACACTGAAGCTTTCTTT. Its translation is CASSPDSWNTEAFF. V usage is TRBV5-1 and J usage is TRBJ1-1; maybe TRBD1 (6 bases). The germline V and J ends were trimmed by 4 bases and 1 base, with 11 bases remaining between them. The germline CDR1 and CDR2 sequences are SGHRS and YFSETQ. This CDR3 is 14 amino acids long.

CDR3 sequence reads: CAISQTGQETQYF. CDR3 coding DNA: TGTGCCATCAGCCAGACAGGTCAAGAGACCCAGTACTTC. The V call is TRBV10-3, the J call TRBJ2-5, with D possibly matching TRBD1 (6 bases). Trimming removed 6 bases from V and 2 bases from J, with 10 bases in between. The CDR3 is 13 amino acids. Per the germline V gene, CDR1 is ENHRY and CDR2 is SYGVKD.

This chain uses TRBV19 with TRBJ1-2; D not certain. Trimming removed 7 bases at V and 4 bases at J, with 25 bases between. Germline loops: CDR1 LNHDA, CDR2 SQIVND (reference sequence). The CDR3 length is 17 residues. CDR3 nucleotide sequence: TGTGCCAGTACCTTGTCTAGCTTGGGAGGGCAGAGCTATGGCTACACCTTC. This encodes CASTLSSLGGQSYGYTF.

In its sample, this clone was seen once. This chain joins TRBV5-4 and TRBJ2-3; D remains ambiguous. Germline V gives CDR1 SGHNT, CDR2 YYREEE (reference sequence). V lost 0 bases to trimming and J lost 2 bases, with 4 bases between them. This CDR3 is built from 13 residues. The CDR3 DNA is TGTGCCAGCAGCTTGGCCTTCACAGATACGCAGTATTTT. Its protein is CASSLAFTDTQYF.